The 18 T cell receptor beta chains given below trace back to one sample, sequenced in a study of OX40 agonist ivuxolimab in advanced cancers. Method: immunoSEQ multiplex PCR; TCRdb's copy keeps in-frame clones and lacks some. This sample has about 20,000 clones, with approximately 82% found just once. The input for sequencing was CD4+ or CD8+ T cells sorted from blood, taken in a trial of the OX40 agonist ivuxolimab. The source of these receptors is an adult with an advanced solid tumor such as melanoma, head and neck, liver or kidney cancer.

The sample holds a few counts of this clone. CDR3 amino acids: CASSVGAGAYEQYF. The CDR3 DNA reads TGTGCCAGCAGCGTAGGTGCGGGGGCCTACGAGCAGTACTTC. The V call is TRBV9, the J call TRBJ2-7; 7 bases line up with TRBD2. V was clipped by 0 bases and J by 2 bases; unmatched bases: 2. Germline CDR1 and CDR2: SGDLS and YYNGEE. The CDR3 totals 14 residues. The variable domain in full, completed from reference TRBV9 and TRBJ2-7, reads DSGVTQTPKHLITATGQRVTLRCSPRSGDLSVYWYQQSLDQGLQFLIQYYNGEERAKGNILERFSAQQFPDLHSELNLSSLELGDSALYFCASSVGAGAYEQYFGPGTRLTVT.

The chain recombines TRBV29-1 with TRBJ2-5; D is uncertain. Germline CDR1 is SQVTM and CDR2 is ANQGSEA. This CDR3 comprises 12 residues. V shed 7 bases and J shed 0 bases, with 9 bases lying between them. CDR3 in amino acids: CSALTDQETQYF. Written as DNA, the CDR3 is TGCAGCGCCCTTACAGACCAAGAGACCCAGTACTTC.

The rearrangement links TRBV19 to TRBJ2-1; 15 bases map to TRBD2. The J segment lost 10 bases and the V segment lost 6 bases, leaving 4 bases of the junction unmatched. This CDR3 spans 14 amino acids. Per germline, CDR1 LNHDA and CDR2 SQIVND (reference sequence). The CDR3: CASSGTSGGWEQFF. CDR3 nucleotides: TGTGCCAGTAGCGGGACTAGCGGGGGGTGGGAGCAGTTCTTC.

The chain joins TRBV2 to TRBJ1-1, with TRBD1 as a possible D gene (5 bases). The CDR3 loop spans 17 amino acids. Trimming removed 10 bases from V and 8 bases from J, with 32 bases in between. Germline V lookup: CDR1 SNHLY, CDR2 FYNNEI. This CDR3 is CATPPRDYAPGGSEAFF. The CDR3 DNA reads as TGTGCCACCCCACCCCGGGACTACGCACCTGGCGGCAGCGAAGCTTTCTTT.

This chain joins TRBV6-5 and TRBJ2-7, with 8 bases lining up with TRBD1. The CDR3 extends over 14 amino acids. Germline assignment: CDR1 MNHEY and CDR2 SVGAGI. V shed 6 bases, J shed 4 bases, and the junction held 8 bases outside the gene matches. CDR3 nucleotides: TGTGCCAGCAGCCAAAGACAGGGGAGGTACGAGCAGTACTTC. This codes for CASSQRQGRYEQYF.

This chain uses TRBV4-3 with TRBJ1-3, with TRBD1 as a possible D gene (5 bases). With 0 bases removed from V and 0 bases from J, the gap between germline ends came to 9 bases. Germline CDR1 and CDR2: LGHNA and YSLEER. The CDR3 contains 16 residues. The CDR3 DNA is TGCGCCAGCAGCCAAGATATGGGGACCTCTGGAAACACCATATATTTT. Residues: CASSQDMGTSGNTIYF.

In DNA, the CDR3 is TGTGCCAGCAGTTTCGGGGGGGCGAATGAGCAGTTCTTC. Amino acid sequence: CASSFGGANEQFF. The chain uses TRBV27 and TRBJ2-1, with 8 positions matching TRBD2. Germline assignment: CDR1 MNHEY and CDR2 SMNVEV (reference sequence). V trimming: 3 bases; J trimming: 7 bases; junction bases outside the gene matches: 2. CDR3 length equals 13 residues.

The chain joins TRBV27 to TRBJ1-5, with D tentatively TRBD1 (6 bases). The V end was cut by 2 bases, the J end by 4 bases, with 6 bases between. Germline V CDR1 and CDR2: MNHEY, SMNVEV (reference sequence). This CDR3 has 13 amino acids. The CDR3 is CASSLQGNQPQHF. DNA of the CDR3: TGTGCCAGCAGTTTACAGGGGAATCAGCCCCAGCATTTT.

This sequence joins TRBV4-3 and TRBJ2-4; D is possibly TRBD2 (5 bases). Trimming left V 4 bases short and J 11 bases short, with 18 bases between. Germline lookup yields CDR1 LGHNA and CDR2 YSLEER. This CDR3 is built from 14 residues. CDR3 sequence: CASSPSEGGGVQYF. The CDR3 bases are TGCGCCAGCAGCCCAAGCGAGGGCGGAGGAGTTCAGTACTTC.

The V gene is TRBV2, the J gene TRBJ2-1, with 15 positions matching TRBD2. J lost 2 bases, V lost 0 bases, and 14 bases had no gene match. CDR1 is SNHLY and CDR2 is FYNNEI in the germline V gene. The CDR3 totals 22 residues. The CDR3 DNA follows: TGTGCCAGCAGTGAAGCGCCCAGGCCGGGACTAGCGGGAGGCTTCCCCTACAATGAGCAGTTCTTC. The encoded protein is CASSEAPRPGLAGGFPYNEQFF. Full variable domain (outside the CDR3, taken from reference TRBV2 and TRBJ2-1): EPEVTQTPSHQVTQMGQEVILRCVPISNHLYFYWYRQILGQKVEFLVSFYNNEISEKSEIFDDQFSVERPDGSNFTLKIRSTKLEDSAMYFCASSEAPRPGLAGGFPYNEQFFGPGTRLTVL.

J is TRBJ1-1 and V is TRBV9; D call uncertain. The CDR3 consists of 16 residues. CDR1 and CDR2 (germline): SGDLS, YYNGEE. Trimming removed 0 bases at V and 0 bases at J, with 12 bases between. This CDR3 is CASSVDDAGMNTEAFF. The DNA for the CDR3 is TGTGCCAGCAGCGTAGACGATGCGGGAATGAACACTGAAGCTTTCTTT.

The rearrangement links TRBV30 to TRBJ1-5; no definite D call. The V gene's germline CDR1 is GTSNPN and CDR2 SVGIG (reference sequence). The V and J ends lost 1 base and 6 bases respectively, with 10 bases between them. This CDR3 is built from 13 residues. CDR3 sequence reads: CAWSGGEAQPQHF. The CDR3 nucleotides are TGTGCCTGGAGTGGTGGGGAAGCTCAGCCCCAGCATTTT. The full variable domain, rest sourced from reference TRBV30 and TRBJ1-5, is SQTIHQWPATLVQPVGSPLSLECTVEGTSNPNLYWYRQAAGRGLQLLFYSVGIGQISSEVPQNLSASRPQDRQFILSSKKLLLSDSGFYLCAWSGGEAQPQHFGDGTRLSIL.

There are a few counts of this clone. The chain combines TRBV4-1 with TRBJ2-2; TRBD2 matches at 10 bases. The V gene's germline CDR1 is MGHRA and CDR2 YSYEKL. Germline trimming cut 5 bases from V and 0 bases from J; bases unmatched to any gene: 9. This CDR3 has 18 residues. The CDR3 coding sequence is TGCGCCAGCAGCGGGGGGCTAGCGGGGGTCCCGAACACCGGGGAGCTGTTTTTT. Translating gives CASSGGLAGVPNTGELFF.

The chain employs TRBV29-1 and TRBJ2-7; TRBD2 is a possible D gene (5 bases). V was trimmed by 2 bases and J by 7 bases, leaving 18 bases between them. This CDR3 has 14 residues. Per the germline V gene, CDR1 is SQVTM and CDR2 is ANQGSEA. CDR3: CSVEPPGLNREQYF. The DNA of the CDR3 is TGCAGCGTTGAACCCCCCGGACTGAATAGGGAGCAGTACTTC.

The rearrangement joins TRBV11-3 to TRBJ2-7; 9 nucleotides line up with TRBD1. The germline CDR1 and CDR2 sequences are SGHNT and YENEEA. The CDR3 length is 15 residues. J gave up 1 base and V 5 bases, and 6 bases lay outside the gene matches. The CDR3 bases are TGTGCCAGCAGCCAGGGACAGGGATTTTCCTACGAGCAGTACTTC. Protein sequence: CASSQGQGFSYEQYF.

The genes are TRBV28 and TRBJ2-7, with TRBD2 matching 8 bases. Germline CDR1 and CDR2: MDHEN and SYDVKM. The trim removed 4 bases at V and 3 bases at J, leaving 11 bases unmatched. This CDR3 region has 16 residues. In nucleotides, the CDR3 is TGTGCCAGCAGTTCGGGACTAGACCAACTCTACTACGAGCAGTACTTC. It codes for CASSSGLDQLYYEQYF.

This chain connects TRBV6-6 to TRBJ1-5; no clear D gene. The CDR3 runs 15 residues. Germline V gives CDR1 MNHNY, CDR2 SVGAGI (reference sequence). The V and J ends lost 2 bases and 5 bases respectively, with 13 bases between them. Here the CDR3 reads CASSYPTTGDQPQHF. The CDR3 bases are TGTGCCAGCAGTTACCCGACCACCGGAGATCAGCCCCAGCATTTT.

The chain carries TRBV7-6 and TRBJ1-2; the D gene is possibly TRBD1 (6 bases). Germline assignment: CDR1 SGHVS and CDR2 FNYEAQ. There are 15 residues in the CDR3. V dropped 5 bases and J dropped 7 bases, with 20 bases sitting between them. CDR3 protein: CASSPGTGGLGGYTF. Here the CDR3 DNA reads TGTGCCAGCAGCCCCGGGACTGGGGGCCTGGGTGGCTACACCTTC. The full variable domain, with the rest looked up from reference TRBV7-6 and TRBJ1-2, is GAGVSQSPRYKVTKRGQDVALRCDPISGHVSLYWYRQALGQGPEFLTYFNYEAQQDKSGLPNDRFSAERPEGSISTLTIQRTEQRDSAMYRCASSPGTGGLGGYTFGSGTRLTVV.